This T cell receptor (beta chain) was obtained from a study of T cell responses to AZD1222 COVID-19 vaccine. Whole-study results and caveats: Most donors were white British, females outnumbered males, and clonal diversity was possibly underestimated. Across the whole spike, CD4 TCRs peaked at regions 160-218 and 743-854. Nearly half of spike-specific TCRs reportedly target variant regions that are unmutated in the B.1.351 and B.1.1.7 variants.

Clones were read by immunoSEQ multiplex PCR, and TCRdb kept only the in-frame ones, dropping some. Among just under 55,000 clones, 80% to 90% were seen once, and the ten largest hold roughly 2%. The V and J ends lost 4 bases and 3 bases respectively, with 8 bases between them. This CDR3 has 13 residues. The germline V gene encodes CDR1 LGHDT and CDR2 YNNKEL (reference sequence). Worth noting for this clone: Its antigen is as yet unknown.

The chain couples TRBV3-1 (or the pseudogene TRBV3-2) to TRBJ2-3, with D possibly being TRBD2 (5 bases). The receptor was derived from an adult in good health. The sequencing here drew on peripheral blood, taken on day 0 of AZD1222 vaccination. The CDR3 region is CASSRRGTDTQYF. In nucleotides, the CDR3 is TGTGCCAGCAGCCGCCGGGGAACAGATACGCAGTATTTT.